A selection of T cell receptor beta chains follows, all from one sample in a study of PD-1 blockade in classical Hodgkin lymphoma. Profiled with immunoSEQ multiplex PCR; TCRdb holds only in-frame clones, not every one. This sample yields about 61,000 clones, of which roughly 87% are seen a single time; more than 8% belongs to the top ten. The source was peripheral blood mononuclear cells (PBMCs), collected before the fourth cycle of nivolumab. The receptors shown here come from a human donor with classical Hodgkin lymphoma. CDR3s include the opening cysteine and the closing phenylalanine or tryptophan. A D gene is named only where the DNA matches it firmly. Size tells how often a clone was seen (once, few, many) or the class of an expanded clone, and some rows leave it out.

D gene	clone size	J gene	V gene	CDR3 DNA	CDR3 protein
.	.	TRBJ1-5	TRBV6-1	TGTGCCAGCAGAAACAGGGCCCGCAATCAGCCCCAGCATTTT	CASRNRARNQPQHF
.	.	TRBJ1-2	TRBV12-5	TGTGCTAGTGACCCTGGGGGGCGCTATGGCTACACCTTC	CASDPGGRYGYTF
.	.	TRBJ1-1	TRBV19	TGTGCCAGTACCATATCGATCCCGGGGCCGAACACTGAAGCTTTCTTT	CASTISIPGPNTEAFF
.	.	TRBJ2-3	TRBV7-8	TGTGCCAGCAGCTTAGCGTTAACAGGTATCACAGATACGCAGTATTTT	CASSLALTGITDTQYF
TRBD2	.	TRBJ2-2	TRBV5-1	TGCGCCACCAACCCCCTAGCGGGGGGGCCCAGCGGGGAGCTGTTTTTT	CATNPLAGGPSGELFF
.	.	TRBJ1-2	TRBV7-9	TGTGCCAGCAGCTCCCTGGGAAGGGGTGGCTATGGCTACACCTTC	CASSSLGRGGYGYTF
TRBD1	once	TRBJ2-3	TRBV15	TGTGCCACCAGCAGTCCGGGACAGAACACAGATACGCAGTATTTT	CATSSPGQNTDTQYF
.	.	TRBJ2-3	TRBV6-6	TGTGCCAGCAGTTACGGGGCAGGGAGCACAGATACGCAGTATTTT	CASSYGAGSTDTQYF
.	.	TRBJ2-2	TRBV5-6	TGTGCCAGCAGCCCGATTCCGGCCGGGGAGCTGTTTTTT	CASSPIPAGELFF
.	.	TRBJ1-5	TRBV5-1	TGCGCCAGCAGCTTGGAAGGGGTAGGCAATCAGCCCCAGCATTTT	CASSLEGVGNQPQHF
.	once	TRBJ1-2	TRBV28	TGTGCCAGTCGGTTCGGGTTCTATGGCTACACCTTC	CASRFGFYGYTF
TRBD2	.	TRBJ2-7	TRBV6-5	TGTGCCAGCAGTTACACTCGACTAGCGGGAAACTACGAGCAGTACTTC	CASSYTRLAGNYEQYF
.	.	TRBJ1-2	TRBV6-5	TGTGCCAGCACCGTCGCTGGGGGGCTTGAGTATGGCTACACCTTC	CASTVAGGLEYGYTF
.	once	TRBJ2-7	TRBV5-1	TGCGCCAGCAGCTTGGCTGCGAGAAGCTCCTGCGAGCAGTACTTC	CASSLAARSSCEQYF
.	.	TRBJ2-2	TRBV2	TGTGCCAGCAGTAGGCCCGGACCCACCGGGGAGCTGTTTTTT	CASSRPGPTGELFF
.	.	TRBJ2-6	TRBV27	TGTGCCAGCAGTTCGTCAGGATCCTCTGGGGCCAACGTCCTGACTTTC	CASSSSGSSGANVLTF
.	.	TRBJ2-2	TRBV7-9	TGTGCCAGCAGCTTTTACAGGGTGAACACCGGGGAGCTGTTTTTT	CASSFYRVNTGELFF
.	.	TRBJ2-7	TRBV7-2	TGTGCCAGCAGCTTCTTTGGGCCTGGGGGCGAGCAGTACTTC	CASSFFGPGGEQYF
.	.	TRBJ2-7	TRBV30	TGTGCCTGGAGTGTCATCTACGAGCAGTACTTC	CAWSVIYEQYF
TRBD1	.	TRBJ1-3	TRBV5-1	TGCGCCAGCAGCTTGGCGGGTGTCGCAGGGGGATCTGGAAACACCATATATTTT	CASSLAGVAGGSGNTIYF
TRBD1	.	TRBJ1-1	TRBV6-5	TGTGCCAGCAGGCGACAGGGCCGCACTGAAGCTTTCTTT	CASRRQGRTEAFF
.	once	TRBJ1-6	TRBV5-1	TGCGCCAGCAGCTTGACAGGGAGAGATAATTCACCCCTCCACTTT	CASSLTGRDNSPLHF
TRBD1	.	TRBJ2-7	TRBV7-3	TGTGCCAGCAGTCACGGGACAGGGCCCACCTACGAGCAGTACTTC	CASSHGTGPTYEQYF
TRBD2	.	TRBJ2-7	TRBV18	TGTGCCAGCTCACCACCGGCTAGCGGTGACGAGCAGTACTTC	CASSPPASGDEQYF
.	.	TRBJ2-7	TRBV6-5	TGTGCCAGCAGTTACGGGACGAATTACGAGCAGTACTTC	CASSYGTNYEQYF
TRBD1	.	TRBJ2-7	TRBV5-1	TGCGCCAGCAGCGCGACAGGGGTAGGCTACGAGCAGTACTTC	CASSATGVGYEQYF
.	.	TRBJ2-7	TRBV28	TGTGCCAGCACGACGGGGGGCTCCAAGGAGTACTTC	CASTTGGSKEYF
.	.	TRBJ2-5	TRBV6-6	TGTGCCAGCAGCACTCCGGGGCGGGGCCAAGAGACCCAGTACTTC	CASSTPGRGQETQYF
.	.	TRBJ2-3	TRBV5-1	TGCGCCAGCAGCTTGGATCCTGGGAAGGATACGCAGTATTTT	CASSLDPGKDTQYF
.	.	TRBJ2-7	TRBV5-1	TGCGCCAGCAGCTTGGCCCCGGGGAACGAGCAGTACTTC	CASSLAPGNEQYF
.	.	TRBJ2-3	TRBV6-6	TGTGCCAGCGTGAGGGATGATAGCACAGATACGCAGTATTTT	CASVRDDSTDTQYF
.	once	TRBJ2-5	TRBV7-9	TGTGCCAGCAACGGTGGGGTGCAGACCCAGTACTTC	CASNGGVQTQYF
.	.	TRBJ1-6	TRBV30	TGTGCCTGGAGTACCAAGGGGAATTCACCCCTCCACTTT	CAWSTKGNSPLHF
.	.	TRBJ2-7	TRBV18	TGTGCCAGCTCACTATCGGACGAGCAGTACTTC	CASSLSDEQYF
TRBD2	.	TRBJ2-7	TRBV5-1	TGCGCCAGCAGCCTCCGGACTAGCGGGGGGGGCGACGAGCAGTACTTC	CASSLRTSGGGDEQYF
.	.	TRBJ1-1	TRBV30	TGTGCCTGGAGTCCCCGGTCCACGGAGGCTTTCTTT	CAWSPRSTEAFF
TRBD1	.	TRBJ2-3	TRBV6-4	TGTGCCAGCAGAGGGGACAGGAGCACAGATACGCAGTATTTT	CASRGDRSTDTQYF
.	.	TRBJ2-5	TRBV12-5	TGTGCTAGTGCCCAGGTCCCACAAGAGACCCAGTACTTC	CASAQVPQETQYF
.	.	TRBJ2-3	TRBV5-1	TGCGCCAGCAGGCGGGACCCTTCTAGCACAGATACGCAGTATTTT	CASRRDPSSTDTQYF
TRBD1	.	TRBJ2-7	TRBV6-5	TGTGCCAGCAGCAAACCGGGACAGGGAACCTACGAGCAGTACTTC	CASSKPGQGTYEQYF